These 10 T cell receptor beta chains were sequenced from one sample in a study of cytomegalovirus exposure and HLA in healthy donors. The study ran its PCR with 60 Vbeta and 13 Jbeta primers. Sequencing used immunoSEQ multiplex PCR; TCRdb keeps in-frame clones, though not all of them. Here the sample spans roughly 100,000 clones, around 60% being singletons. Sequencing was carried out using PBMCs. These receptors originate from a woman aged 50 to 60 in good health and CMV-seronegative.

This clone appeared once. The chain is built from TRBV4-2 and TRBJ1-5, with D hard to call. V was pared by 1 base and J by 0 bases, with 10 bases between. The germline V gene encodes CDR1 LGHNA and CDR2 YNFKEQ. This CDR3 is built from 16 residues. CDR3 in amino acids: CASSQGGLYSNQPQHF. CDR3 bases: TGTGCCAGCAGCCAAGGAGGGCTCTATAGCAATCAGCCCCAGCATTTT.

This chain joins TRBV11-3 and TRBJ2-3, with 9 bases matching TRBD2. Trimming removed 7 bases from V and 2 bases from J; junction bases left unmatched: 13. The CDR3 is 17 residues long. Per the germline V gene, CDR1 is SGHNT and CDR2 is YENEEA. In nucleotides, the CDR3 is TGTGCCAGCAACTTGGTTGAACGACTAGCGGACACAGATACGCAGTATTTT. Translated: CASNLVERLADTDTQYF. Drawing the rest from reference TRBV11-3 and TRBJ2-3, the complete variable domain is EAGVVQSPRYKIIEKKQPVAFWCNPISGHNTLYWYLQNLGQGPELLIRYENEEAVDDSQLPKDRFSAERLKGVDSTLKIQPAELGDSAVYLCASNLVERLADTDTQYFGPGTRLTVL.

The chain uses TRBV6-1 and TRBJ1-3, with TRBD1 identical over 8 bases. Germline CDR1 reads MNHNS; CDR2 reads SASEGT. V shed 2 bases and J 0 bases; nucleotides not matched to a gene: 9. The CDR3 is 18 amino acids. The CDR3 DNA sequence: TGTGCCAGCAGTGAATTTGGGACAGGTTTATACTCTGGAAACACCATATATTTT. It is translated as CASSEFGTGLYSGNTIYF.

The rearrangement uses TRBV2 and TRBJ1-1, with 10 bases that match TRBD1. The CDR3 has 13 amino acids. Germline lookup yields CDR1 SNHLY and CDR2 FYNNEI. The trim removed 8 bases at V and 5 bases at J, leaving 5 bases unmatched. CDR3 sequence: CASGGQGLTEAFF. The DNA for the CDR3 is TGTGCCAGCGGGGGACAGGGGTTAACTGAAGCTTTCTTT. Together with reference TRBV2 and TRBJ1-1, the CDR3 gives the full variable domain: EPEVTQTPSHQVTQMGQEVILRCVPISNHLYFYWYRQILGQKVEFLVSFYNNEISEKSEIFDDQFSVERPDGSNFTLKIRSTKLEDSAMYFCASGGQGLTEAFFGQGTRLTVV.

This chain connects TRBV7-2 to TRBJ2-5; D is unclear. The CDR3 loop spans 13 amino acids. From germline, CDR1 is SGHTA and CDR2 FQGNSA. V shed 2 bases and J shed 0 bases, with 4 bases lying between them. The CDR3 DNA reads TGTGCCAGCAGCTTATCCAACCAAGAGACCCAGTACTTC. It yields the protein CASSLSNQETQYF.

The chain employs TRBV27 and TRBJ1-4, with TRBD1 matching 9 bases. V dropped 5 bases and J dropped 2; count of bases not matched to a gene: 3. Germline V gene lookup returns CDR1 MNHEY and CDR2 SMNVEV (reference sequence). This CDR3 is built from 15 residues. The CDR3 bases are TGTGCCAGCAGTCCAGGACAGGGGACTAATGAAAAACTGTTTTTT. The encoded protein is CASSPGQGTNEKLFF.

In DNA form, the CDR3 reads TGTGCCAGCAGCTCCCGGTTCTCTGGGGCCAACGTCCTGACTTTC. Translating it yields CASSSRFSGANVLTF. The rearrangement links TRBV11-1 to TRBJ2-6; D gene uncertain. From germline, CDR1 is SGHAT and CDR2 FQDESV (reference sequence). The CDR3 sequence is 15 residues long. V was clipped by 4 bases and J by 0 bases, with 7 bases between them.

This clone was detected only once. CDR3 nucleotides: TGTGCCAGCAGCCGTAGCGGGAGCTACGAGCAGTACTTC. It translates to CASSRSGSYEQYF. V and J are TRBV7-2 and TRBJ2-7, with 9 bases that match TRBD2. The CDR3 has 13 amino acids. Germline-derived CDR1 and CDR2 are SGHTA and FQGNSA. J gave up 3 bases and V 5 bases, and 2 bases lay outside the gene matches.

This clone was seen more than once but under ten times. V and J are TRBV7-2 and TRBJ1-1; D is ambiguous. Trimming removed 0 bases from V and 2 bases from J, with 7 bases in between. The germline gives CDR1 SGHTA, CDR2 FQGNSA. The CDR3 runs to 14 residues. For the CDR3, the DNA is TGTGCCAGCAGCTTAGCTGCGGGAAACACTGAAGCTTTCTTT. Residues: CASSLAAGNTEAFF.

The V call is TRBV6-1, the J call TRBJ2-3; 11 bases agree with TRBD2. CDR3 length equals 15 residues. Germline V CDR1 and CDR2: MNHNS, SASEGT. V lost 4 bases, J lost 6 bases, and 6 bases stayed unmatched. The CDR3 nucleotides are TGTGCCAGCAGTGTCCTAGCGGGGGGTTCGGATACGCAGTATTTT. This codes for CASSVLAGGSDTQYF.